This T cell receptor (beta chain) was observed in a study of T-cell memory formation after mild COVID-19. V lost 1 base and J lost 3, with 6 bases in between. CDR3 length: 13 residues. This clonotype has just a few counts. Each CDR3 protein gets one entry after TCRdb re-called the 5' RACE reads with MiXCR. The top ten clones hold more than 8% of a sample with 400,000 or so distinct CDR3 sequences, 15% to 20% of them seen once. This sequence originates from an adult woman who had mild COVID-19 (a few samples of this study predate the infection). Cell type and time point are not known. V is TRBV12-3 or TRBV12-4 and J is TRBJ2-5; no clear D. Specimen: PBMCs or a T cell subset sorted from them (not recorded which). The CDR3 DNA sequence: TGTGCCAGCAGTTTAGGACTGAAAGAGACCCAGTACTTC. Translation gives CASSLGLKETQYF.